A selection of T cell receptor beta chains follows, all from one sample in a study of T cell repertoires in cytomegalovirus infection. One entry per CDR3 protein results from TCRdb running MiXCR on the reads. The data hold 110,000 to 150,000 distinct CDR3 sequences, with 5.5% to 8% observed a single time. Specimen: PBMCs. Receptor source: a human donor in good health (CMV status not recorded). Some clones in this sample may be carry-over from other donors' samples. Each CDR3 is given with its conserved first and last residue. A D gene is named only where the DNA matches it firmly. Not all rows give a size; the values are once, few, many and, for expanded clones, a class.

>TRBJ2-3|TRBD2|many|TRBV11-2
TGTGCCAGCAGCCGGACTAGCGGGGGAGGATCAGATACGCAGTATTTT
CASSRTSGGGSDTQYF
>TRBJ1-2|NA|many|TRBV20-1
TGCAGTGCTAGTCGCCAAGCCTTAGGTGGCTACACCTTC
CSASRQALGGYTF
>TRBJ2-5|NA|many|TRBV7-6
TGTGCCAGCAGCCCCCCGGGGGCGGGGCGCCGCGCACTGTCTACCCAGTACTTC
CASSPPGAGRRALSTQYF
>TRBJ2-5|NA|many|TRBV20-1
TGCAGTGCTAGATCTGAAGAATGGGCCCGAGAGACCCAGTACTTC
CSARSEEWARETQYF
>TRBJ1-1|NA|many|TRBV28
TGTGCCAGCAGTTCCCAGCCTTACACTGAAGCTTTCTTT
CASSSQPYTEAFF
>TRBJ1-4|TRBD1|many|TRBV7-9
TGTGCCAGCAGCTTATCGGGACAGGGGAAGAATGAAAAACTGTTTTTT
CASSLSGQGKNEKLFF
>TRBJ1-1|TRBD1|many|TRBV7-3
TGTGCCAGCACATCCGGGACAGGGGATCCTGGCACTGAAGCTTTCTTT
CASTSGTGDPGTEAFF
>TRBJ2-7|TRBD1|NA|TRBV6-6
TGTGCCAGCAGCGAACCCCCCGGGACAGGGGACTCCTACGAGCAGTACTTC
CASSEPPGTGDSYEQYF
>TRBJ2-7|TRBD1|few|TRBV27
TGTGCCAGCAGTTTATCGGGACAGTGGTCGAAGCAGTACTTC
CASSLSGQWSKQYF
>TRBJ1-3|NA|many|TRBV7-2
TGTGCCAGCAGCTCGGGACGGATCTCTGGAAACACCATATATTTT
CASSSGRISGNTIYF
>TRBJ2-7|TRBD2|many|TRBV7-8
TGTGCCAGCAGCCGAGGGCTAGCGGAGACCTACGAGCAGTACTTC
CASSRGLAETYEQYF
>TRBJ1-5|NA|few|TRBV20-1
TGCAGTGCTAGACCCACAGGGATCCGAGGGCAGCCCCAGCATTTT
CSARPTGIRGQPQHF
>TRBJ2-1|TRBD2|few|TRBV20-1
TGCAGTGCTAGAGGTCACGGGACTAGGGGGATCTACAATGAGCAGTTCTTC
CSARGHGTRGIYNEQFF
>TRBJ2-7|NA|NA|TRBV20-1
TGCAGTGCTAGAGATCGCCCTCTACCGAGCTCCTACGAGCAGTACTTC
CSARDRPLPSSYEQYF
>TRBJ1-3|NA|NA|TRBV30
TGTGCCTGGAGCCGTAGCTCTGGAAACACCATATATTTT
CAWSRSSGNTIYF
>TRBJ1-1|NA|many|TRBV6-2/TRBV6-3
TGTGCCAGCACCGGGCAGATATACACTGAAGCTTTCTTT
CASTGQIYTEAFF
>TRBJ1-2|NA|many|TRBV7-9
TGTGCCAGCAGCTTGGACGGCGATAACTATGGCTACACCTTC
CASSLDGDNYGYTF
>TRBJ1-4|NA|many|TRBV6-6
TGTGCCAGCAGTGGAGGACGGCCCGACGTCGGGGAAAAACTGTTTTTT
CASSGGRPDVGEKLFF
>TRBJ1-1|NA|many|TRBV7-9
TGTGCCAGCAGCCCCACAGGATTCAACACTGAAGCTTTCTTT
CASSPTGFNTEAFF
>TRBJ1-4|NA|many|TRBV7-2
TGTGCCAGCAGCTTAGCCGGAGGAGGGACTAATGAAAAACTGTTTTTT
CASSLAGGGTNEKLFF
>TRBJ2-5|NA|many|TRBV7-2
TGTGCCAGCAGCTTAGCCAGGGGAACGGAGACCCAGTACTTC
CASSLARGTETQYF
>TRBJ2-7|TRBD1|many|TRBV7-2
TGTGCCAGCAGCTGGTGGGGACAGTCCTACGAGCAGTACTTC
CASSWWGQSYEQYF
>TRBJ1-1|NA|many|TRBV14
TGTGCCAGCAGCCAACATTTGGGGGCTGAAGCTTTCTTT
CASSQHLGAEAFF
>TRBJ2-5|NA|many|TRBV7-2
TGTGCCAGCAGCTTAGGGAGGGGAGAGACCCAGTACTTC
CASSLGRGETQYF
>TRBJ2-1|NA|many|TRBV5-1
TGCGCCAGCAGCTTGGCCGATGTCAGGGGGGGGCCTGTCTCCTTC
CASSLADVRGGPVSF
>TRBJ2-7|NA|many|TRBV5-1
TGCGCCAGCGAACCAACAGGGTCCCCCCATGGATCCTACGAGCAGTACTTC
CASEPTGSPHGSYEQYF